These 26 T cell receptor beta chains originate from one sample sequenced in a study of blood T cell repertoires in COVID-19. The protocol was immunoSEQ multiplex PCR, while the TCRdb copy is restricted to in-frame clones and leaves out a portion. Of roughly 330,000 clones in the sample, about 90% were seen once. The sequencing input was PBMCs or T cells enriched from blood (not recorded which). Source of these receptors: a woman younger than 45 who had recovered from COVID-19.

The V gene is TRBV9, the J gene TRBJ2-7, with 11 bases identical to TRBD1. Germline V gene data show CDR1 as SGDLS and CDR2 as YYNGEE. The CDR3 spans 13 residues. V gave up 4 bases and J gave up 9 bases; unmatched junction bases: 6. CDR3 sequence: CASSPGQGVSQYF. The CDR3 region has the DNA TGTGCCAGCAGCCCGGGACAGGGGGTTTCGCAGTACTTC.

The V gene is TRBV5-8, the J gene TRBJ1-5; no reliable D call. The V gene lost 0 bases and the J gene lost 5 bases, with 6 bases spanning the gap. This CDR3 is built from 13 residues. CDR1 SGHTS and CDR2 YDEGEE come from the germline V gene. CDR3 loop: CASSLGIHQPQHF. In nucleotides, the CDR3 is TGTGCCAGCAGCTTGGGTATCCATCAGCCCCAGCATTTT.

The V gene is TRBV6-5, the J gene TRBJ2-5; 7 bases line up with TRBD2. Germline V gives CDR1 MNHEY, CDR2 SVGAGI. The J segment lost 6 bases and the V segment lost 8 bases, leaving 9 bases of the junction unmatched. The CDR3 extends over 13 amino acids. The CDR3 nucleotides are TGTGCCAGCGACCAGACTAGCACCCAGACCCAGTACTTC. This encodes CASDQTSTQTQYF.

The chain recombines TRBV9 with TRBJ1-1, with D unresolved. V shed 0 bases and J shed 1 base, with 13 bases lying between them. This CDR3 contains 16 residues. CDR1 is SGDLS and CDR2 is YYNGEE in the germline V gene. Here the CDR3 DNA reads TGTGCCAGCAGCGTAGGTCTATCCGCGCCGAACACTGAAGCTTTCTTT. It translates to CASSVGLSAPNTEAFF.

The CDR3 region is CASSLVHQEKLFF. CDR3 nucleotides: TGTGCCAGCAGTTTGGTCCATCAGGAAAAACTGTTTTTT. This chain joins TRBV27 and TRBJ1-4; no clear D gene. V was clipped by 3 bases and J by 8 bases, with 10 bases between them. The CDR3 runs to 13 residues. Germline assignment: CDR1 MNHEY and CDR2 SMNVEV (reference sequence).

As regards this clone: Compared with germline, one end of the junction differs, possibly owing to a read error. V is TRBV19 and J is TRBJ1-3; possibly TRBD1 for D (6 bases). This CDR3 comprises 15 residues. Looked up from germline, CDR1 is LNHDA and CDR2 is SQIVND (reference sequence). The CDR3 is CASSKQGSSGNTIYF. The CDR3 DNA is TGTGCCAGCAGTAAACAGGGATCGTCTGGAAACACCATATATTTT. The complete variable domain, with remaining parts taken from reference TRBV19 and TRBJ1-3, reads DGGITQSPKYLFRKEGQNVTLSCEQNLNHDAMYWYRQDPGQGLRLIYYSQIVNDFQKGDIAEGYSVSREKKESFPLTVTSAQKNPTAFYLCASSKQGSSGNTIYFGEGSWLTVV.

The chain has TRBV6-2 or TRBV6-3 and TRBJ1-6, with D possibly matching TRBD1 (6 bases). Trimming took 2 bases from V and 7 from J, leaving 12 bases between them. CDR3 size: 15 residues. Germline V gene sequence: CDR1 MNHEY, CDR2 SVGEGT. CDR3 in amino acids: CASSYPVTGNSPLHF. The CDR3, as DNA: TGTGCCAGCAGTTACCCGGTGACAGGAAATTCACCCCTCCACTTT.

The chain joins TRBV6-2 or TRBV6-3 to TRBJ1-5, with D possibly TRBD1 on 5 matching bases. This CDR3 has 21 amino acids. V lost 0 bases and J 1 base, leaving 25 bases between the germline ends. Germline assignment: CDR1 MNHEY and CDR2 SVGEGT. The CDR3 loop is CASSYSLSVPTYRGSNQPQHF. CDR3 in DNA: TGTGCCAGCAGTTACTCTCTGTCCGTGCCAACCTACCGGGGGAGCAATCAGCCCCAGCATTTT.

This chain joins TRBV2 and TRBJ1-1; possibly TRBD1 for D (6 bases). The CDR3 extends over 13 amino acids. Germline CDR1 reads SNHLY; CDR2 reads FYNNEI. V shed 6 bases and J shed 5 bases, with 13 bases lying between them. CDR3 DNA sequence: TGTGCCAGCAGGAAAGGGGGTGTGACTGAAGCTTTCTTT. Translating gives CASRKGGVTEAFF.

A single count supports this clone. This chain connects TRBV7-3 to TRBJ2-1, with no clear D. CDR3 length: 13 amino acids. Trimming took 3 bases from V and 7 from J, leaving 10 bases between them. Germline-derived CDR1 and CDR2 are SGHTA and FQGTGA. The CDR3 spells CASSFPPLNEQFF. The CDR3 nucleotides are TGTGCCAGCAGCTTCCCCCCACTTAATGAGCAGTTCTTC. The variable domain in full, completed from reference TRBV7-3 and TRBJ2-1, reads GAGVSQTPSNKVTEKGKYVELRCDPISGHTALYWYRQSLGQGPEFLIYFQGTGAADDSGLPNDRFFAVRPEGSVSTLKIQRTERGDSAVYLCASSFPPLNEQFFGPGTRLTVL.

The chain employs TRBV28 and TRBJ2-2, with D perhaps TRBD2 (6 bases). V was trimmed by 8 bases and J by 6 bases, leaving 28 bases between them. Per the germline V gene, CDR1 is MDHEN and CDR2 is SYDVKM. The CDR3 loop spans 18 amino acids. This CDR3 is CASDPSWGAQGGSGELFF. The CDR3 nucleotides read TGTGCCAGCGACCCATCCTGGGGCGCTCAGGGAGGTTCCGGGGAGCTGTTTTTT.

The rearrangement joins TRBV27 to TRBJ1-2; TRBD1 matches 8 bases. V shed 7 bases, J shed 5 bases, and the junction held 9 bases outside the gene matches. The length of the CDR3 is 14 residues. Germline values: CDR1 MNHEY, CDR2 SMNVEV (reference sequence). The CDR3 DNA reads TGTGCCAGCACCAAACAGGGGGAGAGTTATGGCTACACCTTC. It codes for CASTKQGESYGYTF.

This rearrangement joins TRBV5-1 to TRBJ2-5, with 12 bases fitting TRBD2. V was pared by 7 bases and J by 4 bases, with 5 bases of the junction left unmatched. Germline values: CDR1 SGHRS, CDR2 YFSETQ. This CDR3 comprises 14 residues. The CDR3, as DNA: TGCGCCAGCTCCAGGACTAGCGGGGCAGAGACCCAGTACTTC. It encodes CASSRTSGAETQYF.

This clone turned up a few times. The chain combines TRBV7-6 with TRBJ1-1, with 7 bases fitting TRBD1. This CDR3 has 15 amino acids. CDR1 and CDR2 from the germline V gene are SGHVS and FNYEAQ. The J segment lost 1 base and the V segment lost 5 bases, leaving 7 bases of the junction unmatched. CDR3 DNA sequence: TGTGCCAGCAGCGTGAGACAGGGAGCGAACACTGAAGCTTTCTTT. Translated: CASSVRQGANTEAFF. Together with reference TRBV7-6 and TRBJ1-1, the CDR3 gives the full variable domain: GAGVSQSPRYKVTKRGQDVALRCDPISGHVSLYWYRQALGQGPEFLTYFNYEAQQDKSGLPNDRFSAERPEGSISTLTIQRTEQRDSAMYRCASSVRQGANTEAFFGQGTRLTVV.

The V and J genes are TRBV5-6 and TRBJ2-3, with TRBD2 matching 10 bases. Germline values: CDR1 SGHDT, CDR2 YYEEEE. With 1 base clipped from V and 1 base from J, the junction kept 6 bases outside the gene matches. CDR3 length equals 17 residues. The CDR3 coding sequence is TGTGCCAGCAGCTTGAGGCCTAGCGGGGGCCGCACAGATACGCAGTATTTT. Translated, it gives CASSLRPSGGRTDTQYF.

The chain recombines TRBV10-3 with TRBJ2-7, with D maybe TRBD1 (6 bases). Germline values: CDR1 ENHRY, CDR2 SYGVKD. The CDR3 extends over 13 amino acids. Trimming shortened V by 10 bases and J by 5 bases, and 18 bases separated the two germline ends. CDR3 amino acids: CANSVGQGNEQYF. The CDR3 coding sequence is TGTGCCAACAGCGTGGGGCAGGGGAACGAGCAGTACTTC.

This rearrangement joins TRBV5-1 to TRBJ1-1; tentative D call: TRBD1 (5 bases). The CDR3 extends over 14 amino acids. CDR1 is SGHRS and CDR2 is YFSETQ in the germline V gene. Trimming removed 4 bases at V and 5 bases at J, with 15 bases between. CDR3 residues: CASSPSGVGTEAFF. The CDR3 nucleotides read TGCGCCAGCAGCCCGTCGGGGGTCGGGACTGAAGCTTTCTTT.

CDR3 DNA sequence: TGCGCCAGCAGCTTGGAGGGGCAGGAATCAGAAAAACTGTTTTTT. Translating it yields CASSLEGQESEKLFF. This chain connects TRBV5-1 to TRBJ1-4, with D perhaps TRBD1 (5 bases). V lost 0 bases, J lost 8 bases, and 14 bases lay in between. Germline V CDR1 and CDR2: SGHRS, YFSETQ. The CDR3 runs 15 residues.

This rearrangement joins TRBV5-1 to TRBJ2-1; 15 bases match TRBD2. Per germline, CDR1 SGHRS and CDR2 YFSETQ. This CDR3 is 22 amino acids long. The V segment lost 1 base and the J segment 0 bases; nucleotides outside the gene matches: 14. The CDR3 sequence is CASSLPRTSGGEQRSSYNEQFF. The CDR3 DNA follows: TGCGCCAGCAGCTTGCCCCGGACTAGCGGGGGGGAGCAGAGAAGCTCCTACAATGAGCAGTTCTTC.

Ten or more counts support this clone. The chain joins TRBV7-6 to TRBJ1-1; TRBD1 is a possible D gene (5 bases). From germline, CDR1 is SGHVS and CDR2 FNYEAQ. CDR3 length equals 15 residues. With 6 bases removed from V and 1 base from J, the gap between germline ends came to 15 bases. In nucleotides, the CDR3 is TGTGCCAGCAGGCCCTTAGTGGACAAGAACACTGAAGCTTTCTTT. Protein: CASRPLVDKNTEAFF.

This clone was recorded a few times. The chain combines TRBV2 with TRBJ1-1; 7 nucleotides align to TRBD1. There are 11 residues in the CDR3. The germline CDR1 and CDR2 sequences are SNHLY and FYNNEI. The V gene end was trimmed by 7 bases and the J gene end by 9 bases; junction bases not matched to a gene: 5. The CDR3 spells CASIGGGKAFF. Here the CDR3 DNA reads TGTGCCAGCATAGGAGGGGGCAAAGCTTTCTTT. The full variable domain, rest sourced from reference TRBV2 and TRBJ1-1, is EPEVTQTPSHQVTQMGQEVILRCVPISNHLYFYWYRQILGQKVEFLVSFYNNEISEKSEIFDDQFSVERPDGSNFTLKIRSTKLEDSAMYFCASIGGGKAFFGQGTRLTVV.

CDR3 region: CASSLLGGGSNQPQHF. As DNA, the CDR3 is TGTGCCAGCAGTTTACTAGGGGGGGGTAGCAATCAGCCCCAGCATTTT. The rearrangement uses TRBV27 and TRBJ1-5; a possible D gene is TRBD1 (6 bases). CDR3 length: 16 residues. V lost 2 bases to trimming and J lost 0 bases, with 11 bases between them. Germline V CDR1 and CDR2: MNHEY, SMNVEV (reference sequence).

This chain uses TRBV28 with TRBJ1-2; 8 positions match TRBD1. J gave up 4 bases and V 6 bases, and 4 bases lay outside the gene matches. The germline gives CDR1 MDHEN, CDR2 SYDVKM. The CDR3 sequence is 13 residues long. For the CDR3, the DNA is TGTGCCAGCAGGGGACAGGCGACCTATGGCTACACCTTC. Translation gives CASRGQATYGYTF.

About this clone itself: An end of the junction differs from the germline gene, which may be a read error. This chain uses TRBV7-7 with TRBJ2-5, with TRBD1 matching 9 bases. The V gene's germline CDR1 is SSHAT and CDR2 FNYEAQ (reference sequence). This CDR3 is 15 amino acids long. The CDR3 region is CASSPRSTGGETQYF. The CDR3, as DNA: TGTGCTAGCAGCCCGAGATCGACAGGGGGAGAGACCCAGTACTTC.

This clone was recorded only once. The chain carries TRBV9 and TRBJ2-7; D perhaps matches TRBD1 (7 bases). The CDR3 runs to 15 residues. V gave up 0 bases and J gave up 0 bases, with 10 bases separating them. The germline V gene has CDR1 SGDLS and CDR2 YYNGEE. The CDR3 DNA reads as TGTGCCAGCAGCGTAGGCGGGACAGACTCCTACGAGCAGTACTTC. Encoded protein: CASSVGGTDSYEQYF.

As to this clone: An end of the junction does not agree with germline; a read error may underlie this. The gene calls are TRBV6-5 and TRBJ2-7, with 8 bases identical to TRBD2. Germline V gives CDR1 MNHEY, CDR2 SVGAGI. This CDR3 comprises 15 residues. The CDR3: CASSYSGGVGSEQYF. CDR3 DNA: TGTGCCAGCAGCTACTCGGGGGGGGTTGGCTCCGAGCAGTACTTC.